The 17 T cell receptor beta chains listed next were all sequenced from one sample in a study of human T cells and chemical hapten exposure. The time point was: patch test 2, 6 weeks after DPC sensitization. The treatment here: therapeutic diphenylcyclopropenone sensitization with weekly scalp DPC. TCRdb re-called the RACE reads through MiXCR, storing one row per CDR3 protein. Of about 140,000 distinct CDR3 sequences listed, 10% to 15% are singletons. The source was whole blood, collected in connection with sensitization to the hapten diphenylcyclopropenone (DPC). The receptors come from a woman in her 50s with alopecia areata. Some clones in this sample may be carry-over from other donors' samples.

Many counts were recorded for this clonotype. J is TRBJ2-3 and V is TRBV7-6; 12 positions match TRBD2. The CDR3 extends over 15 amino acids. Germline trimming cut 1 base from V and 6 bases from J; bases unmatched to any gene: 2. From germline, CDR1 is SGHVS and CDR2 FNYEAQ. The chain's CDR3 is CASSLGTSGVDTQYF. The CDR3 nucleotides read TGTGCCAGCAGCTTAGGGACTAGCGGGGTCGATACGCAGTATTTT.

This clonotype was detected a few times. This chain uses TRBV7-9 with TRBJ2-3; the D call may be TRBD1 or TRBD2 (6 bases each). The germline CDR1 and CDR2 sequences are SEHNR and FQNEAQ (reference sequence). The CDR3 totals 14 residues. V was pared by 1 base and J by 8 bases, with 13 bases between. CDR3 protein: CASSLGGAVSTQYF. The CDR3 bases are TGTGCCAGCAGCTTAGGGGGGGCCGTGAGTACGCAGTATTTT.

This chain joins TRBV20-1 and TRBJ2-3; 8 positions match TRBD2. Germline trimming cut 6 bases from V and 0 bases from J; bases unmatched to any gene: 11. CDR1 DFQATT and CDR2 SNEGSKA come from the germline V gene (reference sequence). The CDR3 is 16 amino acids. CDR3 nucleotides: TGCAGTGCCGTAAGAGGCGGGGGGCGGAGCACAGATACGCAGTATTTT. This sequence encodes CSAVRGGGRSTDTQYF.

This clonotype was counted between two and nine times. The CDR3 sequence: CASSQEAPRGYGYTF. The DNA for the CDR3 is TGTGCCAGCAGCCAAGAGGCCCCCAGGGGTTATGGCTACACCTTC. This chain joins TRBV4-2 and TRBJ1-2; TRBD1 might be the D (6 bases). Germline CDR1 reads LGHNA; CDR2 reads YNFKEQ. This CDR3 has 15 amino acids. V was pared by 0 bases and J by 5 bases, with 13 bases between.

The CDR3 loop reads CASSQRLAGHGEQYF. CDR3 DNA sequence: TGTGCCAGCAGCCAGAGACTAGCGGGGCATGGAGAGCAGTACTTC. The chain links TRBV14 to TRBJ2-7, with 11 bases fitting TRBD2. The CDR3 covers 15 residues. The V and J ends lost 3 bases and 7 bases, in that order; junction bases with no gene match: 8. Germline values: CDR1 SGHDN, CDR2 FVKESK.

In this sample, this clonotype turned up many times. The chain carries TRBV18 and TRBJ1-1; D is unresolved. The CDR3 extends over 15 amino acids. V lost 2 bases, J lost 6 bases, and 16 bases lay in between. Per germline, CDR1 KGHSH and CDR2 LQKENI. CDR3 loop: CASSPAATPGAEAFF. CDR3 in DNA: TGTGCCAGCTCACCAGCGGCAACTCCCGGGGCTGAAGCTTTCTTT.

This sequence joins TRBV7-3 and TRBJ2-2; no clear D. The CDR3 runs 13 residues. Deletions cut 3 bases from V and 6 bases from J, with 8 bases between. Germline CDR1 reads SGHTA; CDR2 reads FQGTGA. The DNA for the CDR3 is TGTGCCAGCAGCTTCGACACGTCCGGGGAGCTGTTTTTT. Protein product: CASSFDTSGELFF.

This clonotype was seen a handful of times. The chain carries TRBV12-5 and TRBJ2-1; tentatively, D is TRBD2 (6 bases). Germline values: CDR1 LGHNT, CDR2 FRNRAP. Trimming stripped 7 bases from V and 0 bases from J, with 10 bases between. This CDR3 region has 14 residues. The CDR3 nucleotides read TGTGCTAGTGCTGGGACTTCCTCCTACAATGAGCAGTTCTTC. Translated, it gives CASAGTSSYNEQFF. Variable domain in full (rest from reference TRBV12-5 and TRBJ2-1): DARVTQTPRHKVTEMGQEVTMRCQPILGHNTVFWYRQTMMQGLELLAYFRNRAPLDDSGMPKDRFSAEMPDATLATLKIQPSEPRDSAVYFCASAGTSSYNEQFFGPGTRLTVL.

This clonotype turned up a few times. V and J are TRBV7-3 and TRBJ1-1; 7 nucleotides match TRBD1. The CDR3 length is 13 residues. Per germline, CDR1 SGHTA and CDR2 FQGTGA. V was clipped by 4 bases and J by 10 bases; unmatched bases: 9. This CDR3 reads CASSYNQGDRAFF. As DNA, the CDR3 is TGTGCCAGCAGCTACAACCAGGGGGATAGAGCTTTCTTT.

This chain uses TRBV7-6 with TRBJ2-1; D perhaps matches TRBD2 (5 bases). Trimming removed 5 bases at V and 1 base at J, with 12 bases between. Germline V gene lookup returns CDR1 SGHVS and CDR2 FNYEAQ. CDR3 length: 15 residues. CDR3 nucleotide sequence: TGTGCCAGCAGCAGGGCAACGGGATCCTACAATGAGCAGTTCTTC. Protein sequence: CASSRATGSYNEQFF.

This clonotype was seen only a few times. DNA for the CDR3: TGTGCCAGCAGTTTGGGGAGGGTGTCCTCCTACGAGCAGTACTTC. This codes for CASSLGRVSSYEQYF. This chain links TRBV28 with TRBJ2-7; 7 bases agree with TRBD2. There are 15 residues in the CDR3. Germline V gene sequence: CDR1 MDHEN, CDR2 SYDVKM. Trimming took 3 bases from V and 0 from J; bases not matched to a gene: 5.

This clonotype was counted many times. This rearrangement joins TRBV20-1 to TRBJ1-5; a possible D gene is TRBD1 (5 bases). Germline V lookup: CDR1 DFQATT, CDR2 SNEGSKA (reference sequence). Trimming pared 3 bases from V and 2 bases from J, leaving 5 bases between. CDR3 length: 12 residues. The CDR3 DNA reads as TGCAGTGCTAGCAGGGGCAATCAGCCCCAGCATTTT. It specifies CSASRGNQPQHF.

V usage is TRBV9 and J usage is TRBJ2-2; a weak D match, TRBD2 (5 bases). CDR1 is SGDLS and CDR2 is YYNGEE in the germline V gene. V dropped 0 bases and J dropped 9 bases, with 15 bases sitting between them. This CDR3 contains 15 residues. The CDR3 DNA sequence: TGTGCCAGCAGCGTAGCCGTGGACTCCGACCGGGAGCTGTTTTTT. Protein sequence: CASSVAVDSDRELFF.

The chain recombines TRBV3-1 with TRBJ2-4; D may correspond to TRBD1 or TRBD2 (5 bases each). In germline, CDR1 is LGHDT, CDR2 YNNKEL (reference sequence). V lost 4 bases and J 4 bases, leaving 17 bases between the germline ends. The CDR3 runs to 16 residues. The CDR3 coding sequence is TGTGCCAGCAGCCCCCGGGGCCGGACGGGGAAAAACATTCAGTACTTC. It translates to CASSPRGRTGKNIQYF.

There are many counts of this clonotype. The chain combines TRBV6-5 with TRBJ2-7, with 9 bases identical to TRBD2. The CDR3 sequence is 14 residues long. Germline lookup yields CDR1 MNHEY and CDR2 SVGAGI. Trimming cost V 4 bases and J 2 bases; bases outside gene matches: 3. CDR3 nucleotides: TGTGCCAGCAGTTCAAGACTAGCGGCCTACGAGCAGTACTTC. Protein sequence: CASSSRLAAYEQYF.

This clonotype has ten or more counts. This rearrangement joins TRBV10-3 to TRBJ2-7, with a weak D call TRBD2 (5 bases). Deletions cut 3 bases from V and 6 bases from J, with 15 bases between. Germline V gene lookup returns CDR1 ENHRY and CDR2 SYGVKD. The CDR3 runs 14 residues. DNA for the CDR3: TGTGCCATCAGTGAACTCGGGAAAGATACCGAGCAGTACTTC. Amino acid sequence: CAISELGKDTEQYF.

Ten or more counts support this clonotype. This chain joins TRBV5-1 and TRBJ2-7, with D possibly being TRBD1 or TRBD2 (5 bases each). From germline, CDR1 is SGHRS and CDR2 YFSETQ. V dropped 4 bases and J dropped 7 bases, with 27 bases sitting between them. This CDR3 comprises 17 residues. In DNA form, the CDR3 reads TGCGCCAGCAGCCCAGAGGGGCCCTCCGGGGCTCAAAGGGAGCAGTACTTC. Its translation: CASSPEGPSGAQREQYF. Full variable domain (rest looked up from reference TRBV5-1 and TRBJ2-7): KAGVTQTPRYLIKTRGQQVTLSCSPISGHRSVSWYQQTPGQGLQFLFEYFSETQRNKGNFPGRFSGRQFSNSRSEMNVSTLELGDSALYLCASSPEGPSGAQREQYFGPGTRLTVT.